Listed below are T cell receptor beta chains from one sample, sequenced in a study of shared clonotypes between healthy human individuals. Method: immunoSEQ multiplex PCR; TCRdb's copy keeps in-frame clones and lacks some. The sample gives about 1.4 million clones, around 95% of which show up once; roughly 1.2% is in the top ten. The sample consisted of naive CD4+ T cells sorted from blood. Receptors originate from a man aged 25-40 years in good health. Each CDR3 is given with its conserved first and last residue. D genes are given only for firm matches. Clone size, where shown, is once, few, many, or a class for clones that have expanded.

abundance: -; j_gene: TRBJ2-7; d_gene: TRBD2; v_gene: TRBV5-4; CDR3nt: TGTGCCAGCAGCTTTGGGACTAGCGGAAACTACGAGCAGTACTTC; CDR3aa: CASSFGTSGNYEQYF
abundance: -; j_gene: TRBJ2-5; d_gene: TRBD2; v_gene: TRBV28; CDR3nt: TGTGCCAGCAGCCTCGGGACTAGCGGGATTAGGGAGACCCAGTACTTC; CDR3aa: CASSLGTSGIRETQYF
abundance: -; j_gene: TRBJ2-1; d_gene: -; v_gene: TRBV5-1; CDR3nt: TGCGCCAGCAGCTCCCAAGCCGGGACTCAAAGCTCCTACAATGAGCAGTTCTTC; CDR3aa: CASSSQAGTQSSYNEQFF
abundance: -; j_gene: TRBJ2-5; d_gene: TRBD1; v_gene: TRBV11-2; CDR3nt: TGTGCCAGCAGCCCCAACAGGGGGCCAGAGACCCAGTACTTC; CDR3aa: CASSPNRGPETQYF
abundance: -; j_gene: TRBJ2-7; d_gene: TRBD1; v_gene: TRBV6-5; CDR3nt: TGTGCCAGCAGTTCCACCGGACAGGGCTCCTCCTACGAGCAGTACTTC; CDR3aa: CASSSTGQGSSYEQYF
abundance: few; j_gene: TRBJ2-7; d_gene: -; v_gene: TRBV19; CDR3nt: TGTGCCAGTAGTATCTCCTTCGGGGCGAGGGGCAACGAGCAGTACTTC; CDR3aa: CASSISFGARGNEQYF
abundance: -; j_gene: TRBJ2-1; d_gene: -; v_gene: TRBV5-4; CDR3nt: TGTGCCAGCAGCCTGGCCCCTCACAATGAGCAGTTCTTC; CDR3aa: CASSLAPHNEQFF
abundance: once; j_gene: TRBJ2-1; d_gene: -; v_gene: TRBV7-8; CDR3nt: TGTGCCAGCAGCTCCCCCCCGGGACTTCAACATAGCTCCTACAATGAGCAGTTCTTC; CDR3aa: CASSSPPGLQHSSYNEQFF
abundance: -; j_gene: TRBJ2-2; d_gene: TRBD1; v_gene: TRBV2; CDR3nt: TGTGCCAGCACCCGGGACAGGCAGAACACCGGGGAGCTGTTTTTT; CDR3aa: CASTRDRQNTGELFF
abundance: -; j_gene: TRBJ2-2; d_gene: -; v_gene: TRBV21-1; CDR3nt: TGTGCCAGCAGCAAAGCGAGGGCACTAGAGAGAACCGGGGAGCTGTTTTTT; CDR3aa: CASSKARALERTGELFF
abundance: -; j_gene: TRBJ2-7; d_gene: -; v_gene: TRBV7-9; CDR3nt: TGTGCCAGCTCCCAAGCAGGGAGCTACGAGCAGTACTTC; CDR3aa: CASSQAGSYEQYF
abundance: -; j_gene: TRBJ2-5; d_gene: -; v_gene: TRBV7-3; CDR3nt: TGTGCCAGCAGCTTAGGGGAAGAGACCCAGTACTTC; CDR3aa: CASSLGEETQYF
abundance: -; j_gene: TRBJ2-7; d_gene: TRBD2; v_gene: TRBV10-3; CDR3nt: TGTGCCATCAGTGACCCAATGGGAGCGGGAGGCTCAAGGTACGAGCAGTACTTC; CDR3aa: CAISDPMGAGGSRYEQYF
abundance: -; j_gene: TRBJ1-1; d_gene: TRBD1; v_gene: TRBV28; CDR3nt: TGTGCCAGCAGTTTGCTCTATTCGGGACAGGGGGCCGGCACTGAAGCTTTCTTT; CDR3aa: CASSLLYSGQGAGTEAFF
abundance: -; j_gene: TRBJ1-1; d_gene: -; v_gene: TRBV30; CDR3nt: TGTGCCTGGAGTCAGACCCTCGCTGAAGCTTTCTTT; CDR3aa: CAWSQTLAEAFF
abundance: -; j_gene: TRBJ2-1; d_gene: -; v_gene: TRBV7-9; CDR3nt: TGTGCCAGCAGCCCAGACCCTCCAAATAGGGGCGGGGATGAGCAGTTCTTC; CDR3aa: CASSPDPPNRGGDEQFF
abundance: -; j_gene: TRBJ2-7; d_gene: -; v_gene: TRBV28; CDR3nt: TGTGCCAGCAGTTTATTAAGACAGTCGCTCAAAAACAAATCCAAAACCTACGAGCAGTACTTC; CDR3aa: CASSLLRQSLKNKSKTYEQYF
abundance: -; j_gene: TRBJ2-7; d_gene: -; v_gene: TRBV27; CDR3nt: TGTGCCAGCGGCTTTGGGTCCTACGAGCAGTACTTC; CDR3aa: CASGFGSYEQYF